This entry lists 10 T cell receptor beta chains sequenced from one sample in a study of CD8+CD57+ T cells in acquired aplastic anemia. Patients chosen for sequencing had shown CD8+CD57+ cell expansion by flow cytometry. Investigators profiled TCR beta VDJ and CDR3 from genomic DNA template. TCRdb passed the reads through MiXCR, listing each CDR3 protein once. Among under 350,000 distinct CDR3 sequences listed, 45% to 65% were seen once. The specimen was sorted CD4+, CD8+, or CD8+CD57+ T cells (not recorded which) from PBMCs. The receptors stem from a human donor with aplastic anemia.

The chain joins TRBV2 to TRBJ1-2; no clear D. Trimming removed 0 bases at V and 6 bases at J, with 8 bases between. In germline, CDR1 is SNHLY, CDR2 FYNNEI. The CDR3 runs to 13 residues. The chain's CDR3 is CASSEARSHGYTF. For the CDR3, the DNA is TGTGCCAGCAGTGAAGCACGGAGCCATGGCTACACCTTC.

There are many counts of this clonotype. The chain is built from TRBV4-1 and TRBJ2-5; unclear D gene. The germline V gene has CDR1 MGHRA and CDR2 YSYEKL. The CDR3 covers 15 residues. V was trimmed by 2 bases and J by 7 bases, leaving 17 bases between them. The CDR3 DNA sequence: TGCGCCAGCAGCCAATCTCCCCCCCGCGTCGGGACCCAGTACTTC. Its protein is CASSQSPPRVGTQYF.

This clonotype was observed a handful of times. This may be a read error: a much more frequent sequence differs by one nucleotide. This CDR3 fails to terminate in the conserved phenylalanine or tryptophan, so it likely reflects a read error. The chain couples TRBV5-8 to TRBJ2-7, with TRBD2 as a possible D gene (6 bases). V dropped 3 bases and J dropped 0 bases, with 19 bases sitting between them. The germline gives CDR1 SGHTS, CDR2 YDEGEE. The CDR3 has 17 residues. The CDR3 loop reads CASSSGVGLPSSYEQYL. The CDR3, as DNA: TGTGCCAGCAGCTCGGGGGTTGGGCTACCCAGCTCCTACGAGCAGTACCTC.

This rearrangement joins TRBV10-3 to TRBJ1-1; D not resolved. The CDR3 loop spans 12 amino acids. V was cut by 11 bases and J by 1 base, with 11 bases left in between. CDR1 is ENHRY and CDR2 is SYGVKD in the germline V gene. The CDR3 DNA reads as TGTGCCTCAGGAGGGAGGAACACTGAAGCTTTCTTT. Residues: CASGGRNTEAFF.

V gene TRBV25-1 combines with J gene TRBJ1-6, with 9 bases fitting TRBD1. The CDR3 runs to 14 residues. Germline CDR1 and CDR2: MGHDK and SYGVNS. The CDR3 is CARGQGSYNSPLHF. In DNA form, the CDR3 reads TGTGCTAGGGGACAGGGCTCCTATAATTCACCCCTCCACTTT.

The chain joins TRBV12-3 or TRBV12-4 to TRBJ2-7, with no clear D. This CDR3 is 11 amino acids long. The V and J ends lost 2 bases and 6 bases respectively, with 5 bases between them. The CDR3 DNA is TGTGCCAGCAGTTTATTTATCGAGCAGTACTTC. Translation gives CASSLFIEQYF.

With regard to this clonotype: The CDR3 ends on some other residue instead of the conserved phenylalanine or tryptophan, so this is likely a read error. The chain combines TRBV5-5 with TRBJ1-1, with a tentative D call TRBD1 (5 bases). This CDR3 has 14 amino acids. Germline V CDR1 and CDR2: SGHKS, YYEKEE (reference sequence). CDR3 sequence: CASSLAGSDTEAFL. The DNA of the CDR3 is TGTGCCAGCAGCTTGGCTGGGTCGGACACTGAGGCTTTCCTT.

This clonotype occurred many times. The chain couples TRBV27 to TRBJ2-1, with 8 bases fitting TRBD2. Germline CDR1 reads MNHEY; CDR2 reads SMNVEV (reference sequence). The CDR3 is 14 residues long. V shed 8 bases and J 9 bases; nucleotides not matched to a gene: 12. The CDR3 here is CASALGGRRSEQFF. Written as DNA, the CDR3 is TGTGCCAGCGCCCTCGGCGGGAGGCGGAGTGAGCAGTTCTTC.

Comments on this clonotype: Since no conserved phenylalanine or tryptophan closes the CDR3, a read error is the likely cause. The chain uses TRBV7-8 and TRBJ2-5, with TRBD2 matching over 9 bases. The CDR3 totals 14 residues. The ends lost 3 bases at V and 9 bases at J; junction bases unmatched: 8. Germline-derived CDR1 and CDR2 are SGHVS and FQNEAQ. The CDR3 bases are TGTGCCAGCAGCTTTAGCGGGAGATTTGAGGCCCAGTACCTC. It yields the protein CASSFSGRFEAQYL.

Ten or more counts support this clonotype. This chain connects TRBV5-1 to TRBJ1-5; D remains unclear. From germline, CDR1 is SGHRS and CDR2 YFSETQ. V was shortened by 5 bases and J by 1 base, with 7 bases between the two germline ends. The length of the CDR3 is 13 residues. The CDR3 sequence: CASRLTSNQPQHF. CDR3 DNA: TGCGCCAGCAGGTTAACAAGCAATCAGCCCCAGCATTTT.